One and the same sample provided the 30 T cell receptor beta chains below, sequenced in a study of T-cell memory formation after mild COVID-19. Via MiXCR, TCRdb re-called the 5' RACE reads, giving one row per CDR3 protein. The sample gives around 140,000 distinct CDR3 sequences, about 5.7% of which show up once; approximately 2% is in the top ten. Sequenced sample: PBMCs or a T cell subset sorted from them (not recorded which). The source of these receptors is an adult woman who had mild COVID-19 (a few samples of this study predate the infection). Cell type and time point are not known.

J is TRBJ2-7 and V is TRBV12-3 or TRBV12-4; D is perhaps TRBD2 (6 bases). Trimming shortened V by 6 bases and J by 4 bases, and 13 bases separated the two germline ends. The CDR3 has 13 amino acids. CDR3: CASSRDWRYEQYF. For the CDR3, the DNA is TGTGCCAGCAGCCGGGACTGGCGATACGAGCAGTACTTC.

Ten or more counts support this clonotype. The genes are TRBV10-3 and TRBJ2-5; D uncertain. Trimming took off 2 bases at V and 8 bases at J, with 9 bases between the two ends. This CDR3 contains 12 residues. CDR1 and CDR2 from the germline V gene are ENHRY and SYGVKD. The CDR3 DNA sequence: TGTGCCATCAGTGAGGCTCCGTCTACCCAGTACTTC. It codes for CAISEAPSTQYF.

The table lists this clonotype with a few counts. The J gene is TRBJ2-5, the V gene TRBV19; TRBD1 is a possible D gene (6 bases). CDR1 and CDR2 (germline): LNHDA, SQIVND (reference sequence). This CDR3 comprises 13 residues. Trimming took off 5 bases at V and 5 bases at J, with 12 bases between the two ends. CDR3 region: CASSVQGSETQYF. The DNA of the CDR3 is TGTGCCAGTAGTGTACAGGGATCGGAGACCCAGTACTTC.

V gene TRBV29-1 combines with J gene TRBJ1-2; 9 nucleotides match TRBD1. The germline gives CDR1 SQVTM, CDR2 ANQGSEA. There are 15 residues in the CDR3. V lost 6 bases to trimming and J lost 5 bases; unmatched junction nucleotides: 13. CDR3 in DNA: TGCAGCGTATCCGAACCGGGACAGGGCTTTTATGGCTACACCTTC. Its protein product is CSVSEPGQGFYGYTF.

This clonotype showed up many times. The J gene is TRBJ2-1, the V gene TRBV4-1; D perhaps matches TRBD2 (5 bases). The ends were cut back, 0 bases at V and 0 bases at J, with 9 bases in the middle. This CDR3 has 16 amino acids. Germline CDR1 is MGHRA and CDR2 is YSYEKL. CDR3 coding DNA: TGCGCCAGCAGCCAAGATCGAGGGAGCTCCTACAATGAGCAGTTCTTC. Amino acid sequence: CASSQDRGSSYNEQFF.

The chain couples TRBV24-1 to TRBJ2-5; TRBD1 aligns across 12 bases. The CDR3 covers 16 residues. The J segment lost 4 bases and the V segment lost 2 bases, leaving 4 bases of the junction unmatched. Looked up from germline, CDR1 is KGHDR and CDR2 is SFDVKD. The CDR3 DNA sequence: TGTGCCACCAGTGATTCGGGGACAGGGGGCTTAGAGACCCAGTACTTC. As protein: CATSDSGTGGLETQYF.

Many counts were recorded for this clonotype. DNA for the CDR3: TGTGCCAGCAGTTACGGCGGGAGTAACTACGAGCAGTACTTC. It encodes CASSYGGSNYEQYF. The chain couples TRBV6-2 or TRBV6-3 to TRBJ2-7; 7 bases fit TRBD2. Trimming took 2 bases from V and 3 from J; bases not matched to a gene: 4. The CDR3 covers 14 residues. Germline-derived CDR1 and CDR2 are MNHEY and SVGEGT.

To note about this clonotype: A much larger clone differs by one base, so this may be a read error. The genes are TRBV7-2 and TRBJ2-3; D could derive from TRBD1 or TRBD2 (6 bases each). There are 17 residues in the CDR3. V dropped 2 bases and J dropped 1 base, with 16 bases sitting between them. Germline CDR1 reads SGHTA; CDR2 reads FQGNSA. CDR3: CASSLSGGGAGTDTQYF. The CDR3 nucleotides read TGTGCCAGCAGCTTAAGTGGGGGCGGGGCTGGCACAGATACGCAGTATTTT.

In this sample, this clonotype turned up a few times. This sequence joins TRBV24-1 and TRBJ2-3; D perhaps matches TRBD2 (7 bases). The V gene's germline CDR1 is KGHDR and CDR2 SFDVKD. V lost 5 bases and J lost 3, with 17 bases in between. This CDR3 spans 16 amino acids. The CDR3 region is CATSAPAGARTDTQYF. As DNA, the CDR3 is TGTGCCACCAGTGCCCCGGCGGGGGCCCGAACAGATACGCAGTATTTT.

The table lists this clonotype with a few counts. As DNA, the CDR3 is TGTGCCAGCAGCTTAGCGGGCCCAGCCAAAAACATTCAGTACTTC. It codes for CASSLAGPAKNIQYF. The V call is TRBV7-9, the J call TRBJ2-4; D not resolved. This CDR3 is 15 amino acids long. Germline CDR1 reads SEHNR; CDR2 reads FQNEAQ (reference sequence). V lost 0 bases, J lost 0 bases, and 6 bases lay in between. The whole variable domain, remainder taken from reference TRBV7-9 and TRBJ2-4, is DTGVSQNPRHKITKRGQNVTFRCDPISEHNRLYWYRQTLGQGPEFLTYFQNEAQLEKSRLLSDRFSAERPKGSFSTLEIQRTEQGDSAMYLCASSLAGPAKNIQYFGAGTRLSVL.

This chain links TRBV24-1 with TRBJ2-1; the D gene is possibly TRBD2 (7 bases). Germline V gene lookup returns CDR1 KGHDR and CDR2 SFDVKD. Deletions cut 4 bases from V and 6 bases from J, with 18 bases between. The CDR3 runs 16 residues. CDR3 amino acids: CATSDTSRGGANEQFF. The CDR3 DNA follows: TGTGCCACCAGTGACACCTCGCGAGGGGGGGCCAATGAGCAGTTCTTC.

The chain links TRBV9 to TRBJ2-2; 10 bases match TRBD1. The CDR3 runs 16 residues. Germline V CDR1 and CDR2: SGDLS, YYNGEE. Trimming cost V 3 bases and J 7 bases; bases outside gene matches: 9. The DNA of the CDR3 is TGTGCCAGCAGCGGGAGACAGGGGGCAAAGGTCGGGGAGCTGTTTTTT. This translates into CASSGRQGAKVGELFF.

This clonotype was seen ten or more times. This chain joins TRBV7-2 and TRBJ2-2; 7 nucleotides agree with TRBD1. The CDR3 covers 15 residues. The V gene's germline CDR1 is SGHTA and CDR2 FQGNSA. With 4 bases clipped from V and 7 bases from J, the junction kept 9 bases outside the gene matches. CDR3 protein: CASSSSGQVLGELFF. The DNA of the CDR3 is TGTGCCAGCAGCTCCTCCGGACAGGTGCTCGGGGAGCTGTTTTTT. Drawing the rest from reference TRBV7-2 and TRBJ2-2, the complete variable domain is GAGVSQSPSNKVTEKGKDVELRCDPISGHTALYWYRQSLGQGLEFLIYFQGNSAPDKSGLPSDRFSAERTGGSVSTLTIQRTQQEDSAVYLCASSSSGQVLGELFFGEGSRLTVL.

This clonotype was detected many times. The J gene is TRBJ2-1, the V gene TRBV6-2 or TRBV6-3, with TRBD1 matching over 8 bases. This CDR3 is built from 13 residues. V was clipped by 7 bases and J by 9 bases; unmatched bases: 8. The V gene's germline CDR1 is MNHEY and CDR2 SVGEGT. The CDR3 region has the DNA TGTGCCAGCAAGGTGACAGGGGTGAGTGAGCAGTTCTTC. This gives the protein CASKVTGVSEQFF.

This clonotype was seen only a few times. The gene calls are TRBV29-1 and TRBJ1-2; the match to TRBD1 covers 11 bases. The CDR3 consists of 19 residues. With V trimmed by 6 bases and J by 7 bases, 25 bases remained unmatched. CDR1 and CDR2 from the germline V gene are SQVTM and ANQGSEA. The CDR3 coding sequence is TGCAGCGTCCGAAGGCCCCTGTCTGGGACAGGGGGAAGTGCGAGTGGCTACACCTTC. The encoded protein is CSVRRPLSGTGGSASGYTF.

This clonotype was seen only a few times. The chain links TRBV5-5 to TRBJ2-5, with 9 bases aligning to TRBD2. CDR3 size: 17 residues. V dropped 1 base and J dropped 1; count of bases not matched to a gene: 8. Germline-derived CDR1 and CDR2 are SGHKS and YYEKEE (reference sequence). The DNA of the CDR3 is TGTGCCAGCAGCTTGAGACTAGCGGAGACGCCCCAAGAGACCCAGTACTTC. This translates into CASSLRLAETPQETQYF.

The chain is built from TRBV18 and TRBJ2-1; D ambiguous. CDR3 length: 13 amino acids. CDR1 and CDR2 from the germline V gene are KGHSH and LQKENI. V was cut by 0 bases and J by 5 bases, with 5 bases left in between. CDR3 DNA: TGTGCCAGCTCACCACCGAACAACAATGAGCAGTTCTTC. This encodes CASSPPNNNEQFF. Drawing the rest from reference TRBV18 and TRBJ2-1, the complete variable domain is NAGVMQNPRHLVRRRGQEARLRCSPMKGHSHVYWYRQLPEEGLKFMVYLQKENIIDESGMPKERFSAEFPKEGPSILRIQQVVRGDSAAYFCASSPPNNNEQFFGPGTRLTVL.

The chain couples TRBV25-1 to TRBJ2-6; D call uncertain. V was trimmed by 4 bases and J by 0 bases, leaving 4 bases between them. The germline V gene encodes CDR1 MGHDK and CDR2 SYGVNS. CDR3 length: 14 amino acids. The CDR3 protein is CASSGFSGANVLTF. DNA for the CDR3: TGTGCCAGCAGTGGGTTCTCTGGGGCCAACGTCCTGACTTTC. Using reference TRBV25-1 and TRBJ2-6 for the parts outside the CDR3, the full variable domain is EADIYQTPRYLVIGTGKKITLECSQTMGHDKMYWYQQDPGMELHLIHYSYGVNSTEKGDLSSESTVSRIRTEHFPLTLESARPSHTSQYLCASSGFSGANVLTFGAGSRLTVL.

The rearrangement joins TRBV6-5 to TRBJ1-1, with D perhaps TRBD1 (6 bases). The CDR3 runs to 15 residues. The V end was cut by 6 bases, the J end by 0 bases, with 14 bases between. From germline, CDR1 is MNHEY and CDR2 SVGAGI. CDR3 coding DNA: TGTGCCAGCAGACCACTGACAGGTTTGAACACTGAAGCTTTCTTT. It encodes CASRPLTGLNTEAFF.

This clonotype occurred many times. J is TRBJ2-1 and V is TRBV12-3 or TRBV12-4; TRBD2 is a possible D gene (6 bases). There are 16 residues in the CDR3. With 5 bases removed from V and 0 bases from J, the gap between germline ends came to 14 bases. The CDR3 DNA reads TGTGCCAGCAGTCCTAGACTAGTGAGCTCCTACAATGAGCAGTTCTTC. Translated, it gives CASSPRLVSSYNEQFF.

The chain employs TRBV9 and TRBJ2-3, with D unclear. The CDR3 is made up of 15 amino acids. The germline V gene encodes CDR1 SGDLS and CDR2 YYNGEE. The V end was cut by 2 bases, the J end by 2 bases, with 12 bases between. CDR3 DNA sequence: TGTGCCAGCAGCGTGGCCTACCCACACACAGATACGCAGTATTTT. Amino acid sequence: CASSVAYPHTDTQYF.

The rearrangement joins TRBV12-3 or TRBV12-4 to TRBJ2-5; D uncertain. Trimming took off 8 bases at V and 2 bases at J, with 9 bases between the two ends. CDR3 length equals 12 residues. This chain's CDR3 is CASARAQETQYF. The CDR3 region has the DNA TGTGCCAGCGCCCGGGCTCAAGAGACCCAGTACTTC.

At least ten counts were recorded for this clonotype. The genes are TRBV21-1 and TRBJ2-3; the table's D call TRBD1 went unverified against the DNA. TRBV21-1 is shown as a pseudogene. The CDR3 runs to 17 residues. CDR3 loop: CASSLHTGTGGTDTQYF. For the CDR3, the DNA is TGTGCCAGCAGCCTCCATACAGGGACAGGGGGCACAGATACGCAGTATTTT.

This clonotype was counted ten times or more. V gene TRBV12-3 or TRBV12-4 combines with J gene TRBJ2-2, with 8 bases identical to TRBD1. With V trimmed by 2 bases and J by 6 bases, 11 bases remained unmatched. This CDR3 contains 17 residues. The CDR3 reads CASSLYLAGGVSGELFF. CDR3 DNA sequence: TGTGCCAGCAGTTTATACCTTGCAGGGGGCGTCTCCGGGGAGCTGTTTTTT.

V is TRBV7-9 and J is TRBJ2-2; tentative D call: TRBD1 (6 bases). CDR1 is SEHNR, CDR2 FQNEAQ, per germline (reference sequence). With 5 bases removed from V and 3 bases from J, the gap between germline ends came to 16 bases. The CDR3 is made up of 16 amino acids. CDR3: CASSLPNRAHTGELFF. The CDR3 region has the DNA TGTGCCAGCAGCCTGCCGAACAGGGCGCACACCGGGGAGCTGTTTTTT.

In this sample, this clonotype turned up many times. V is TRBV7-6 and J is TRBJ1-1; TRBD1 might be the D (5 bases). Trimming shortened V by 5 bases and J by 1 base, and 11 bases separated the two germline ends. CDR1 and CDR2 (germline): SGHVS, FNYEAQ. The CDR3 consists of 14 residues. The CDR3 bases are TGTGCCAGCAGCCTAGGGACTGAGAACACTGAAGCTTTCTTT. As protein: CASSLGTENTEAFF.

This clonotype was counted between two and nine times. This chain joins TRBV4-1 and TRBJ2-7; 8 positions agree with TRBD2. V was clipped by 4 bases and J by 1 base; unmatched bases: 9. The CDR3 has 16 residues. The germline V gene encodes CDR1 MGHRA and CDR2 YSYEKL. CDR3 sequence: CASSRLSGGFSYEQYF. CDR3 nucleotides: TGCGCCAGCAGCCGGCTAAGCGGGGGCTTTTCCTACGAGCAGTACTTC.

This clonotype showed up just a few times. The CDR3 coding sequence is TGCAGTGCTATAGGCTCCTATAATTCACCCCTCCACTTT. Translated, it gives CSAIGSYNSPLHF. V gene TRBV20-1 combines with J gene TRBJ1-6; D not resolved. The CDR3 runs to 13 residues. Germline assignment: CDR1 DFQATT and CDR2 SNEGSKA (reference sequence). V was clipped by 4 bases and J by 0 bases, with 4 bases between them.

The chain carries TRBV19 and TRBJ2-7, with TRBD1 matching over 8 bases. CDR3 length equals 14 residues. CDR1 is LNHDA and CDR2 is SQIVND in the germline V gene (reference sequence). The V and J ends lost 3 bases and 3 bases, in that order; junction bases with no gene match: 4. As DNA, the CDR3 is TGTGCCAGTAGTATGGGACAGGAGCTCTACGAGCAGTACTTC. Its translation is CASSMGQELYEQYF.

This clonotype was detected a few times. The CDR3 coding sequence is TGCAGCGTTGATCAGGAGGCGTTGAGCTCCTACAATGAGCAGTTCTTC. It specifies CSVDQEALSSYNEQFF. The chain is built from TRBV29-1 and TRBJ2-1; TRBD2 might be the D (5 bases). Trimming pared 3 bases from V and 0 bases from J, leaving 15 bases between. Germline CDR1 and CDR2: SQVTM and ANQGSEA. This CDR3 spans 16 amino acids.